The 8 T cell receptor beta chains in this list originate from one sample, sequenced in a study of T-cell reconstitution after alpha-beta-depleted transplantation in children. The authors prepared the TCRbeta library with unique molecular identifiers. In TCRdb, the PCR reads were re-called with MiXCR into one record per CDR3 protein. This sample carries about 340,000 distinct CDR3 sequences, around 16% of them seen once, and the ten largest clones take just over 40%. Sequenced material: PBMCs, mostly from graft donor cells, taken 360 days after TCRalphabeta/CD19-depleted stem cell transplant. These TCRs come from a male patient aged 2-9 years who had a stem cell transplant for acute lymphoblastic leukemia, so the T cells may come from the graft donor.

This chain joins TRBV9 and TRBJ2-7; D is possibly TRBD2 (5 bases). Germline CDR1 reads SGDLS; CDR2 reads YYNGEE. The ends were cut back, 4 bases at V and 0 bases at J, with 11 bases in the middle. This CDR3 comprises 14 residues. The chain's CDR3 is CASSTTTLSYEQYF. The CDR3 bases are TGTGCCAGCAGCACGACTACTCTCTCCTACGAGCAGTACTTC.

Ten or more counts support this clonotype. CDR3 coding DNA: TGTGCCAGCAGCTTACCTCCGGGACAGGGATACGAGCAGTACTTC. Translation: CASSLPPGQGYEQYF. The chain recombines TRBV5-5 with TRBJ2-7; TRBD1 aligns across 9 bases. The CDR3 consists of 15 residues. The V and J ends lost 2 bases and 4 bases, in that order; junction bases with no gene match: 7. Per the germline V gene, CDR1 is SGHKS and CDR2 is YYEKEE (reference sequence).

The chain joins TRBV9 to TRBJ2-2, with 7 bases aligning to TRBD1. The CDR3 extends over 17 amino acids. Trimming at V came to 0 bases and at J to 0 bases, leaving 5 bases not matched to a gene. Germline V gene sequence: CDR1 SGDLS, CDR2 YYNGEE. The CDR3 loop reads CASSVGPGQANTGELFF. The DNA of the CDR3 is TGTGCCAGCAGCGTAGGCCCCGGACAGGCGAACACCGGGGAGCTGTTTTTT.

This sequence joins TRBV12-3 or TRBV12-4 and TRBJ2-3, with TRBD2 matching over 8 bases. The V gene end was trimmed by 6 bases and the J gene end by 6 bases; junction bases not matched to a gene: 5. CDR3 length: 13 residues. CDR3 DNA: TGTGCCAGCAGCCAGGGCGGGAGGGATACGCAGTATTTT. This codes for CASSQGGRDTQYF.

This clonotype was seen a handful of times. The chain carries TRBV5-1 and TRBJ2-2; a weak D match, TRBD1 (6 bases). Trimming left V 2 bases short and J 6 bases short, with 23 bases between. Germline CDR1 and CDR2: SGHRS and YFSETQ. This CDR3 spans 18 amino acids. CDR3 nucleotides: TGCGCCAGCAGCTTCCACCAGGGGTCCACGTCACCTGCCGGGGAGCTGTTTTTT. This translates into CASSFHQGSTSPAGELFF.

The rearrangement joins TRBV3-1 to TRBJ2-1, with 9 bases matching TRBD2. V dropped 2 bases and J dropped 2; count of bases not matched to a gene: 16. Germline V lookup: CDR1 LGHDT, CDR2 YNNKEL (reference sequence). The CDR3 consists of 20 residues. CDR3 coding DNA: TGTGCCAGCAGCCAAACGAAGTGGACAGCCTGGACTAGCGCCTACAATGAGCAGTTCTTC. It encodes CASSQTKWTAWTSAYNEQFF.

This clonotype was seen many times. The rearrangement joins TRBV27 to TRBJ2-7; no definite D call. V lost 5 bases, J lost 1 base, and 9 bases lay in between. Germline CDR1 reads MNHEY; CDR2 reads SMNVEV (reference sequence). CDR3 length equals 13 residues. The CDR3 DNA is TGTGCCAGCAGTCCGACACCATCCTACGAGCAGTACTTC. Translation: CASSPTPSYEQYF.

This clonotype was detected many times. The chain employs TRBV28 and TRBJ1-5; TRBD1 might be the D (5 bases). In germline, CDR1 is MDHEN, CDR2 SYDVKM. The CDR3 is 14 amino acids. V lost 3 bases to trimming and J lost 3 bases, with 9 bases between them. Written as DNA, the CDR3 is TGTGCCAGCAGTTTGGGGCAGCCCAATCAGCCCCAGCATTTT. The encoded protein is CASSLGQPNQPQHF.